This T cell receptor beta chain was captured in a study of identifying expanded T cells in peripheral blood. CDR3 size: 15 residues. V was trimmed by 1 base and J by 2 bases, leaving 10 bases between them. CDR1 is SGDLS, CDR2 YYNGEE, per germline. The assay was immunoSEQ multiplex PCR, and TCRdb's table has in-frame clones only and misses some. The sample shows under 70,000 clones, more than 75% of them seen only once. The genes are TRBV9 and TRBJ2-1, with D hard to call. Sequencing was performed on blood. The sequence came from a person aged 18 to 69 in good health. The CDR3 coding sequence is TGTGCCAGCAGCGTAAAAGGCGGCACCTACAATGAGCAGTTCTTC. Amino acids: CASSVKGGTYNEQFF.